This T cell receptor (beta chain) was sequenced in a study of early T cells in non-severe SARS-CoV-2 infection. TCRdb fed the 5' RACE reads into MiXCR, producing one record per CDR3 protein. The profile shows more than 90,000 distinct CDR3 sequences, over 10% of them singletons. This clonotype was recorded a few times. Its antigen is as yet unknown. Study-level findings and limits: A preference for anti-spike CD8 responses marked VDJdb matching, which missed private and CD4 specificities.

V was trimmed by 0 bases and J by 6 bases, leaving 10 bases between them. The germline V gene has CDR1 SGHRS and CDR2 YFSETQ. The CDR3 length is 14 residues. This TCR derives from an adult who was a healthcare worker with PCR-confirmed SARS-CoV-2 infection or an uninfected control (not recorded which). The sequenced sample consisted of whole blood. V and J are TRBV5-1 and TRBJ2-1; D ambiguous. The CDR3 DNA reads as TGCGCCAGCAGCTTGGCCGATCCGGGCAATGAGCAGTTCTTC. Protein: CASSLADPGNEQFF.